This paragraph reports one T cell receptor beta chain. Its antigen remains unknown. TCRdb's table, derived via immunoSEQ multiplex PCR, lists solely in-frame clones and lacks some. Altogether over 20,000 clones are present, roughly 91% being singletons, with the ten largest covering approximately 12%. The source of the sample is a study of lymphopenia after photon versus proton radiotherapy. Whole-study findings and limits: Proton therapy kept repertoires fairly stable, unlike photons, which gained effector/memory cells. Survival link was tested only in deceased patients; proton benefit remains a possibility.

This CDR3 region has 14 residues. Germline values: CDR1 MNHNY, CDR2 SVGAGI (reference sequence). Trimming stripped 0 bases from V and 4 bases from J, with 7 bases between. The specimen comprised peripheral blood, sampled from a patient treated with proton-based radiotherapy. This chain links TRBV6-6 with TRBJ1-3; TRBD1 might be the D (5 bases). The source is a man older than 75 with esophageal cancer. The CDR3, as DNA: TGTGCCAGCAGTTACTCACGGGACGGAAACACCATATATTTT. Its translation: CASSYSRDGNTIYF.